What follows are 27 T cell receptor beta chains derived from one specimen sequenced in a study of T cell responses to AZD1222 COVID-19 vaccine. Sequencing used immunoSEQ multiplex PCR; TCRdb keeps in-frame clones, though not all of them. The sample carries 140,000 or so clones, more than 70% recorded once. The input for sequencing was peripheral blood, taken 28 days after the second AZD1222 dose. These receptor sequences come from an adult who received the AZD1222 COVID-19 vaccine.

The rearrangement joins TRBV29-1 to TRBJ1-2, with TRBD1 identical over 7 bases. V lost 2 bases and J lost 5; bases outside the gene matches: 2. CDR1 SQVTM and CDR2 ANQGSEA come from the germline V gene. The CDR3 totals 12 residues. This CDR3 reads CSVERDSYGYTF. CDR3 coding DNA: TGCAGCGTTGAAAGGGACAGTTATGGCTACACCTTC.

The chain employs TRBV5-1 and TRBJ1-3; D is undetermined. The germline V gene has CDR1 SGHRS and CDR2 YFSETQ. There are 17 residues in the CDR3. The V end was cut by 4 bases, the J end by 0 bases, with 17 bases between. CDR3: CASSDGLHLYSGNTIYF. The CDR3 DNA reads TGCGCCAGCAGCGACGGCCTCCACCTTTACTCTGGAAACACCATATATTTT.

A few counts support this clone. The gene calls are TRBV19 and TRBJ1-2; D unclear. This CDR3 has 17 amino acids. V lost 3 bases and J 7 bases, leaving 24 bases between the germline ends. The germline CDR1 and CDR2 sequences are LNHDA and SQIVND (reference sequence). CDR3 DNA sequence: TGTGCCAGTAGTATGTTCCCCATTCAATCGGCTACTTCTGGCTACACCTTC. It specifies CASSMFPIQSATSGYTF.

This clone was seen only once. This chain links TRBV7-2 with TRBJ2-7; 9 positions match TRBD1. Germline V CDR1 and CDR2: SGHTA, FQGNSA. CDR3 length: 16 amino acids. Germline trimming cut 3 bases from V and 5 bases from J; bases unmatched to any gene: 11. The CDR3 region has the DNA TGTGCCAGCAGCTTGAGAACCGGGACAGGGTTCCACGAGCAGTACTTC. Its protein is CASSLRTGTGFHEQYF.

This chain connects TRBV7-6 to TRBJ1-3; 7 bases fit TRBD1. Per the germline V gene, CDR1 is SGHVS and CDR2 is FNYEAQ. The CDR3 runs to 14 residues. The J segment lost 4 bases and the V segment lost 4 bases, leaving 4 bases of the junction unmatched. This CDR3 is CASSSPGQGNTIYF. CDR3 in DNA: TGTGCCAGCAGCTCCCCGGGACAGGGAAACACCATATATTTT.

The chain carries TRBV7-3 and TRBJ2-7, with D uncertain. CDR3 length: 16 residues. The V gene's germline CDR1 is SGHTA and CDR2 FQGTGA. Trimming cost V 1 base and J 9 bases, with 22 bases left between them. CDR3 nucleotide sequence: TGTGCCAGCAGCTTAAGTCCGAGCACCTTCCCCGTCGGGCAGTACTTC. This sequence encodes CASSLSPSTFPVGQYF. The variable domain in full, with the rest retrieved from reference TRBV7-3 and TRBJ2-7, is GAGVSQTPSNKVTEKGKYVELRCDPISGHTALYWYRQSLGQGPEFLIYFQGTGAADDSGLPNDRFFAVRPEGSVSTLKIQRTERGDSAVYLCASSLSPSTFPVGQYFGPGTRLTVT.

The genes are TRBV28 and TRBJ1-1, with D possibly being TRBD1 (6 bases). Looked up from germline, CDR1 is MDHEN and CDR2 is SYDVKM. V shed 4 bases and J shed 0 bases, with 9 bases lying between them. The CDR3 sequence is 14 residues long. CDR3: CASSWDTLNTEAFF. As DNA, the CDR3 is TGTGCCAGCAGTTGGGACACGTTGAACACTGAAGCTTTCTTT.

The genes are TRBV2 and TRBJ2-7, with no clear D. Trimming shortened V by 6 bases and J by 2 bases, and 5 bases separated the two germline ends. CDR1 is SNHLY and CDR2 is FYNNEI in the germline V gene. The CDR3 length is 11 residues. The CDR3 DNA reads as TGTGCCAGCAGGCAGACCTACGAGCAGTACTTC. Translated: CASRQTYEQYF.

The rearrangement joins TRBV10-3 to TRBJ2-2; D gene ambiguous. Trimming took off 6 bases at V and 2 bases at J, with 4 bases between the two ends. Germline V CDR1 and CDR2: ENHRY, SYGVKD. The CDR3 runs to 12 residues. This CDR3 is CAIRRNTGELFF. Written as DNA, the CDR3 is TGTGCCATCAGACGAAACACCGGGGAGCTGTTTTTT.

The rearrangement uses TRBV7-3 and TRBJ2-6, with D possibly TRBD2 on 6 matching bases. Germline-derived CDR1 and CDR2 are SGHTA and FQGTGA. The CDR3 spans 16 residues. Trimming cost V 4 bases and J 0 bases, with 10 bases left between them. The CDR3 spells CASSSDGGSGANVLTF. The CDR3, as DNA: TGTGCCAGCAGCTCCGACGGGGGCTCTGGGGCCAACGTCCTGACTTTC.

DNA for the CDR3: TGTGCCAGCAGTTACGGGACAGGGGGAGGGACTGAAGCTTTCTTT. It is translated as CASSYGTGGGTEAFF. The V gene is TRBV6-5, the J gene TRBJ1-1, with 11 bases that match TRBD1. Germline V gene data show CDR1 as MNHEY and CDR2 as SVGAGI. V dropped 2 bases and J dropped 5; count of bases not matched to a gene: 4. The CDR3 covers 15 residues.

The chain's CDR3 is CASSKQGATEETQYF. For the CDR3, the DNA is TGTGCCAGCAGCAAACAGGGGGCGACGGAAGAGACCCAGTACTTC. The chain has TRBV13 and TRBJ2-5, with 9 nucleotides matching TRBD1. Trimming at V came to 5 bases and at J to 3 bases, leaving 7 bases not matched to a gene. CDR1 and CDR2 (germline): PRHDT, FYEKMQ (reference sequence). The CDR3 loop spans 15 amino acids.

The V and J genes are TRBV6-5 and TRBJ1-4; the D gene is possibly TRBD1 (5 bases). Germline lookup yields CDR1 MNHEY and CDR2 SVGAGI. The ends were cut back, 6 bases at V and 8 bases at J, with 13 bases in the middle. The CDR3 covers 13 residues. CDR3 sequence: CASRPTRQEKLFF. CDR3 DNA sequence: TGTGCCAGCAGACCCACACGACAGGAAAAACTGTTTTTT.

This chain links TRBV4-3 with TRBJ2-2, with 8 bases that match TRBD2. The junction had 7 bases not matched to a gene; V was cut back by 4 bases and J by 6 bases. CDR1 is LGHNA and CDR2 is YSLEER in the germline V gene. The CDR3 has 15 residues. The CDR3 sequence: CASSRRTSSPGELFF. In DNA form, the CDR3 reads TGCGCCAGCAGCCGCAGGACTAGCTCTCCCGGGGAGCTGTTTTTT.

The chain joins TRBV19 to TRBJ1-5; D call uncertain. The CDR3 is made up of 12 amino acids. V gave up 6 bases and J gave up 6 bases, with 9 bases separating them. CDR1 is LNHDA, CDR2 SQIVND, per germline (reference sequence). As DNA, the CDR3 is TGTGCCAGTAGGGACGTACGTCAGCCCCAGCATTTT. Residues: CASRDVRQPQHF.

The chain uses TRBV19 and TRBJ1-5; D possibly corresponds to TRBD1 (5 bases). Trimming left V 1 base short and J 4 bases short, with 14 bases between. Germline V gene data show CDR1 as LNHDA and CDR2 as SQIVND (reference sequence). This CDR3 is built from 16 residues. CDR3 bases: TGTGCCAGTAGTATAGGGTGGCGGACAACTAATCAGCCCCAGCATTTT. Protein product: CASSIGWRTTNQPQHF.

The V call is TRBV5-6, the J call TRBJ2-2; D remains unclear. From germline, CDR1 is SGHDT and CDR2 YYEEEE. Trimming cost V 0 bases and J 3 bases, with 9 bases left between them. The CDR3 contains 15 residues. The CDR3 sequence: CASSLVGPYTGELFF. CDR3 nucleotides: TGTGCCAGCAGCTTGGTAGGACCCTACACCGGGGAGCTGTTTTTT.

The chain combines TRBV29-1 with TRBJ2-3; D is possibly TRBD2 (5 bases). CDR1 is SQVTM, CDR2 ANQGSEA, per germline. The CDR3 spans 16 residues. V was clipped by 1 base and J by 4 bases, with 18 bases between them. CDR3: CSVEVIRGLTPDTQYF. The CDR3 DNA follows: TGCAGCGTTGAAGTCATCCGCGGGCTAACCCCAGATACGCAGTATTTT.

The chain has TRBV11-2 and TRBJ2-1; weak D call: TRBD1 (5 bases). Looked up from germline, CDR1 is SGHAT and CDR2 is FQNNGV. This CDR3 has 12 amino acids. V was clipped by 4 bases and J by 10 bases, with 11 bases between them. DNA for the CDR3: TGTGCCAGCAGCTGGCAGGGCGTGGAGCAGTTCTTC. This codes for CASSWQGVEQFF. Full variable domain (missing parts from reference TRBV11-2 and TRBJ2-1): EAGVAQSPRYKIIEKRQSVAFWCNPISGHATLYWYQQILGQGPKLLIQFQNNGVVDDSQLPKDRFSAERLKGVDSTLKIQPAKLEDSAVYLCASSWQGVEQFFGPGTRLTVL.

The CDR3 loop reads CASSPTGANYGYTF. The CDR3 DNA is TGTGCCAGCAGCCCGACGGGGGCTAACTATGGCTACACCTTC. This chain uses TRBV7-9 with TRBJ1-2, with D maybe TRBD1 (5 bases). The germline V gene encodes CDR1 SEHNR and CDR2 FQNEAQ (reference sequence). The CDR3 spans 14 residues. The V end lost 5 bases, the J end lost 0 bases, and 10 bases lay between the germline ends.

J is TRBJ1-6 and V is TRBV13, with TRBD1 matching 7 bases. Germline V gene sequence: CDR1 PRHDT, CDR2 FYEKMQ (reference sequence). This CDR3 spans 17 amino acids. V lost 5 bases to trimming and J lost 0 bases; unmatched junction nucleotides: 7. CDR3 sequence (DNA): TGTGCCAGCAGCCCTGGACAGGCTAGCTCCTATAATTCACCCCTCCACTTT. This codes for CASSPGQASSYNSPLHF.

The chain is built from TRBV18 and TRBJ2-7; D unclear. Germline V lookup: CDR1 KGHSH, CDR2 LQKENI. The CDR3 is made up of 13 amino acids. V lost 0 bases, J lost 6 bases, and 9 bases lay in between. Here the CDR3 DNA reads TGTGCCAGCTCACCACCTGGAGCGCGCGAGCAGTACTTC. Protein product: CASSPPGAREQYF.

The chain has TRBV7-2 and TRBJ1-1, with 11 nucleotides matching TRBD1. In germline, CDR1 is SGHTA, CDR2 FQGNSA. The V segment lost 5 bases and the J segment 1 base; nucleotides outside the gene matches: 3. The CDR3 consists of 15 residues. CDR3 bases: TGTGCCAGCAGCGGACAGGGGGCAGGGAACACTGAAGCTTTCTTT. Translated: CASSGQGAGNTEAFF.

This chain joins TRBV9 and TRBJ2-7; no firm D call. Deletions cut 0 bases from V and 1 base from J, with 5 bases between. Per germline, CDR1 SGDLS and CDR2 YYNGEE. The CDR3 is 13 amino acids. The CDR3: CASSVGWSYEQYF. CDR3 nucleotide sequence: TGTGCCAGCAGCGTAGGGTGGTCCTACGAGCAGTACTTC.

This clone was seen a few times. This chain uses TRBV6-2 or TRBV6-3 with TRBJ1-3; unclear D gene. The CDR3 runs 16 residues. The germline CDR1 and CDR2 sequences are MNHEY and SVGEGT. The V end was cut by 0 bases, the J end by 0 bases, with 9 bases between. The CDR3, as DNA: TGTGCCAGCAGTTACTCGCCCGGAGACTCTGGAAACACCATATATTTT. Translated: CASSYSPGDSGNTIYF.

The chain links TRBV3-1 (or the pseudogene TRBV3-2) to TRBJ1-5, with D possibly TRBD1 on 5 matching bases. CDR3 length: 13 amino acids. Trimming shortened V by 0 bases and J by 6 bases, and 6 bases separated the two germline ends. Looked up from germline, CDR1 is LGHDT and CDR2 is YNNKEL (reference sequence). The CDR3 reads CASSQDQGQPQHF. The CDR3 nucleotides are TGTGCCAGCAGCCAAGATCAGGGTCAGCCCCAGCATTTT.

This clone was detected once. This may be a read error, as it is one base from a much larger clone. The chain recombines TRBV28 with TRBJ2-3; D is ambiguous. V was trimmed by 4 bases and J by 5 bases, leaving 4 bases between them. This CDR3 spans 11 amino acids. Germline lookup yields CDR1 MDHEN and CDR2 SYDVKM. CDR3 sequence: CASSWGDTQYF. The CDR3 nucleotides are TGTGCCAGCAGTTGGGGAGATACGCAGTATTTT. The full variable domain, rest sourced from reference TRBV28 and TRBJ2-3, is DVKVTQSSRYLVKRTGEKVFLECVQDMDHENMFWYRQDPGLGLRLIYFSYDVKMKEKGDIPEGYSVSREKKERFSLILESASTNQTSMYLCASSWGDTQYFGPGTRLTVL.